This record concerns one T cell receptor beta chain sequence. The antigen is unknown. Investigators profiled TCR beta VDJ and CDR3 from genomic DNA template. TCRdb fed the reads into MiXCR, producing one record per CDR3 protein. The sample gives around 250,000 distinct CDR3 sequences, around 60% of which show up once; less than 10% is in the top ten. This sample stems from a study of CD8+CD57+ T cells in acquired aplastic anemia. For the study at large: CD4+ and CD8+ cells, once sorted, gave DNA averaging roughly 3.4 ug.

Points from the study as a whole: Comparison of patients with controls identified 25 to 30 shared CD8+ CDR3 sequences.

V was pared by 4 bases and J by 1 base, with 7 bases between. Germline V CDR1 and CDR2: MNHNS, SASEGT. The CDR3 is 13 residues long. The clonotype was recovered from a human donor with severe aplastic anemia or a healthy control (not recorded which). Sequencing used sorted CD4+, CD8+, or CD8+CD57+ T cells (not recorded which) from PBMCs. V is TRBV6-1 and J is TRBJ1-1; D is unclear. The CDR3 is CASSAWSNTEAFF. The CDR3, as DNA: TGTGCCAGCAGTGCATGGTCGAACACTGAAGCTTTCTTT.